This entry lists 6 T cell receptor beta chains sequenced from one sample in a study of CD8 T cells in ankylosing spondylitis. TCRdb re-called the 5' RACE reads through MiXCR, storing one row per CDR3 protein. The sample lists about 360,000 distinct CDR3 sequences, more than 20% seen once, with around 13% in the top ten. The sample consisted of blood, either unsorted or a sorted T cell fraction (not recorded which). The receptors stem from a male donor with ankylosing spondylitis or in good health (not recorded which).

In DNA form, the CDR3 reads TGTGCCAGCAGTTTAAGACAGGTCGAGCAGCCCCAGCATTTT. This sequence encodes CASSLRQVEQPQHF. V gene TRBV12-3 or TRBV12-4 combines with J gene TRBJ1-5; the D gene is possibly TRBD1 (6 bases). The CDR3 sequence is 14 residues long. V lost 2 bases, J lost 7 bases, and 12 bases lay in between.

The V gene is TRBV25-1, the J gene TRBJ2-1, with a weak D call TRBD2 (7 bases). Trimming removed 6 bases at V and 3 bases at J, with 21 bases between. CDR1 is MGHDK and CDR2 is SYGVNS in the germline V gene. The CDR3 loop spans 17 amino acids. The CDR3 region has the DNA TGTGCCAGCAGCGGCCCTCGGGGGGCGATGGGCTACAATGAGCAGTTCTTC. Amino acids: CASSGPRGAMGYNEQFF.

This clonotype showed up just once. CDR3 DNA: TGTGCCAGCAATGCGGGGGGGGCCTTCGCAGATACGCAGTATTTT. This gives the protein CASNAGGAFADTQYF. The V call is TRBV6-1, the J call TRBJ2-3, with 9 bases aligning to TRBD2. Germline V gene lookup returns CDR1 MNHNS and CDR2 SASEGT. This CDR3 region has 15 residues. Trimming took 7 bases from V and 4 from J; bases not matched to a gene: 9.

This clonotype has only a few counts. This chain joins TRBV7-9 and TRBJ2-7; D might be TRBD1 (6 bases). This CDR3 region has 15 residues. Germline CDR1 SEHNR, CDR2 FQNEAQ (reference sequence). V gave up 5 bases and J gave up 0 bases, with 14 bases separating them. The CDR3 region is CASSENRDNSYEQYF. CDR3 bases: TGTGCCAGCAGCGAAAACCGGGACAACTCCTACGAGCAGTACTTC.

This sequence joins TRBV6-1 and TRBJ2-6; 9 positions match TRBD1. The length of the CDR3 is 18 residues. J was trimmed by 0 bases and V by 8 bases; bases with no gene match: 11. Germline V gene data show CDR1 as MNHNS and CDR2 as SASEGT. CDR3 loop: CASRSRDRASSGANVLTF. The CDR3 DNA reads TGTGCCAGCCGATCCCGGGACAGGGCCTCCTCTGGGGCCAACGTCCTGACTTTC.

The rearrangement links TRBV20-1 to TRBJ1-1, with D possibly matching TRBD1 (6 bases). This CDR3 has 12 residues. Looked up from germline, CDR1 is DFQATT and CDR2 is SNEGSKA (reference sequence). V shed 6 bases and J shed 5 bases, with 13 bases lying between them. The CDR3 is CSAPRGGTEAFF. Written as DNA, the CDR3 is TGCAGTGCCCCAAGGGGGGGTACTGAAGCTTTCTTT.